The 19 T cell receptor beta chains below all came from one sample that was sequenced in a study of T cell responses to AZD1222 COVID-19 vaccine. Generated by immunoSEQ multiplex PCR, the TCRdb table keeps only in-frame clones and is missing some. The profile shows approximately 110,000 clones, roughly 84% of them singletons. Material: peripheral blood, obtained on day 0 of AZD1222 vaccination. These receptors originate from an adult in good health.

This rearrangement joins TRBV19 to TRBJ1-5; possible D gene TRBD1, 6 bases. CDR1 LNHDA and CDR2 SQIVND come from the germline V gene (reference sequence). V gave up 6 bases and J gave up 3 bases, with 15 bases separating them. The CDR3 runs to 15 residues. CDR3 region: CASSHITGLNQPQHF. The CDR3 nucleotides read TGTGCCAGTAGCCACATAACAGGGCTCAATCAGCCCCAGCATTTT.

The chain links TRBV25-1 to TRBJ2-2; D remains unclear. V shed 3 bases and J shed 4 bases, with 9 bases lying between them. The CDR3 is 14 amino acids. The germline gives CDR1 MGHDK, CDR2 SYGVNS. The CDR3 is CASSDGETTGELFF. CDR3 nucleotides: TGTGCCAGCAGTGATGGTGAAACCACCGGGGAGCTGTTTTTT.

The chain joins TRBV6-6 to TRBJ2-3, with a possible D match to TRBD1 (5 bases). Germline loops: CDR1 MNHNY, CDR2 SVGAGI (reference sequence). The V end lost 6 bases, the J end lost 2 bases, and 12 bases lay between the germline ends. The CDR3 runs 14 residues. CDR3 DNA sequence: TGTGCCAGCAGCCCCGGACAAGACACAGATACGCAGTATTTT. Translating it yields CASSPGQDTDTQYF.

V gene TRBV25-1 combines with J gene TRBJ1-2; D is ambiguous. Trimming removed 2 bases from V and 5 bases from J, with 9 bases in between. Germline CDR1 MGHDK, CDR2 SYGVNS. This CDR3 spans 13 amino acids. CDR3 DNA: TGTGCCAGCAGTGAAGGCCTGGGTTATGGCTACACCTTC. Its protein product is CASSEGLGYGYTF.

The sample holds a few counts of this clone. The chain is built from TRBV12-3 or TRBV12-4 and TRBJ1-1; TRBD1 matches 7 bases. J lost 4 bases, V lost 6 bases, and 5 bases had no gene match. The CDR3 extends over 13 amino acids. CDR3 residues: CASRGTVGTEAFF. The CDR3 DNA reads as TGTGCCAGCAGGGGGACAGTAGGCACTGAAGCTTTCTTT.

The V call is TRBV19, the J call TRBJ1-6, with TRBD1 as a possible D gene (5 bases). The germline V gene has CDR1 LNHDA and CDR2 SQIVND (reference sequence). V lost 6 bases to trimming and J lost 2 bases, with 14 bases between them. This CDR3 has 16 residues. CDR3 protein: CASRARGAAYNSPLHF. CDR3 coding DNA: TGTGCCAGTAGAGCCCGAGGGGCAGCCTATAATTCACCCCTCCACTTT.

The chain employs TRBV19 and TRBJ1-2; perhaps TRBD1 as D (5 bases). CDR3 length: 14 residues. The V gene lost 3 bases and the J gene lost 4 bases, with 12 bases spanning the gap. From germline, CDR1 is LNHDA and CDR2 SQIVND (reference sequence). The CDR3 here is CASSMWDGSYGYTF. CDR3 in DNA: TGTGCCAGTAGTATGTGGGACGGAAGCTATGGCTACACCTTC.

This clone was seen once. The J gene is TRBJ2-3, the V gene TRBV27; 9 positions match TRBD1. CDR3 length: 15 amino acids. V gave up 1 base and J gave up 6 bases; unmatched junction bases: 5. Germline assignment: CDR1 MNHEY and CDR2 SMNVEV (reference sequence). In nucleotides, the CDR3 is TGTGCCAGCAGTTTATTTAGGGACAGGGTCGATACGCAGTATTTT. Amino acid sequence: CASSLFRDRVDTQYF.

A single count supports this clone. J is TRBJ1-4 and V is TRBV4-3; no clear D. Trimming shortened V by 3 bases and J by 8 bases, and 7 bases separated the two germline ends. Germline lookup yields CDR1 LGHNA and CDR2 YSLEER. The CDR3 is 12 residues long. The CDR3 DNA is TGCGCCAGCAGCCAGACGGGAGAAAAACTGTTTTTT. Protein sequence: CASSQTGEKLFF.

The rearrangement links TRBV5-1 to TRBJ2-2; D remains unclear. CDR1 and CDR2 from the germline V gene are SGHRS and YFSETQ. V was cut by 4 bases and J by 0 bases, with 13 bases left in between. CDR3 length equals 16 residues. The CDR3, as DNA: TGCGCCAGCAGCAGTCTTGGGCAGACGAACACCGGGGAGCTGTTTTTT. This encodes CASSSLGQTNTGELFF.

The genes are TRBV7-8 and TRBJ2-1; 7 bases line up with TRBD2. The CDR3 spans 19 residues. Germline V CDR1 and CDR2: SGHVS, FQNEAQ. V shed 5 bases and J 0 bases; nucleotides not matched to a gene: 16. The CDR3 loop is CASSLRASGGPPSYNEQFF. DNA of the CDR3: TGTGCCAGCAGCCTAAGGGCTAGCGGTGGACCCCCCTCCTACAATGAGCAGTTCTTC.

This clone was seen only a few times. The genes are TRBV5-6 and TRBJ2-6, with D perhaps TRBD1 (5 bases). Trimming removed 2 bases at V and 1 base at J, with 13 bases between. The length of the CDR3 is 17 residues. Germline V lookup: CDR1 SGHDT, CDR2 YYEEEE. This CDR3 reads CASSFQGSWSGANVLTF. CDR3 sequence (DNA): TGTGCCAGCAGCTTCCAGGGTAGTTGGTCTGGGGCCAACGTCCTGACTTTC.

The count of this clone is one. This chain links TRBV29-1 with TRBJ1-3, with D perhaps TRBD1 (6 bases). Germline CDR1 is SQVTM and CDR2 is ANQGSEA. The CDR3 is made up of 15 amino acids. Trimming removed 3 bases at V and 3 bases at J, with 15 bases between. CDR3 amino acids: CSVDFRGPGGNTIYF. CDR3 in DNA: TGCAGCGTTGACTTCAGGGGTCCAGGTGGAAACACCATATATTTT.

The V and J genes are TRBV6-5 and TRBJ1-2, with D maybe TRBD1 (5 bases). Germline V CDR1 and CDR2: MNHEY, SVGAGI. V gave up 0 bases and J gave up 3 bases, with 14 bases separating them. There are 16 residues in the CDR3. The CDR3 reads CASSYSTAGSDYGYTF. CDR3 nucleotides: TGTGCCAGCAGTTACTCGACAGCGGGCTCGGACTATGGCTACACCTTC.

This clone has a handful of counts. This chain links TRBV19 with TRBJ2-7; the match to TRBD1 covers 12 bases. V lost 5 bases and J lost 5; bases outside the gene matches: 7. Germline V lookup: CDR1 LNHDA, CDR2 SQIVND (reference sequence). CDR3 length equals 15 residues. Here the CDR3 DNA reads TGTGCCAGTAGTCCCGGGACAGGGGGCCCCCACGAGCAGTACTTC. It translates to CASSPGTGGPHEQYF.

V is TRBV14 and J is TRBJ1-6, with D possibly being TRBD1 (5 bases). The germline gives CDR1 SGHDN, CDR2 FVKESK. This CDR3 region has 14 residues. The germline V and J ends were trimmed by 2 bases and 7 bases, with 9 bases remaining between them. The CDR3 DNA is TGTGCCAGCAGCCAATCCGGGACCAATTCACCCCTCCACTTT. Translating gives CASSQSGTNSPLHF.

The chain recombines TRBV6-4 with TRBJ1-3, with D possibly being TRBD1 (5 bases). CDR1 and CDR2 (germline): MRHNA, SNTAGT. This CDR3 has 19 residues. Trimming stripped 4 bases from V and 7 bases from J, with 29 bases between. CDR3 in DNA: TGTGCCAGCAGTGCCCGTATACCCCGACCCAGGGATAGGAGTAACACCATATATTTT. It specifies CASSARIPRPRDRSNTIYF.

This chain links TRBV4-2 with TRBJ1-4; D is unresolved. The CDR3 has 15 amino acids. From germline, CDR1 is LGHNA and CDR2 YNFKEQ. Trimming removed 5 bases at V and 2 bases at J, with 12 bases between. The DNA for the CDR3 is TGTGCCAGCAGCTCGTGGGGTGGCACTAATGAAAAACTGTTTTTT. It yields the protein CASSSWGGTNEKLFF.

The CDR3 DNA sequence: TGTGCCAGCAGCCAAGTCGGGACAGGGGGCCGCTACACCTTC. Its protein product is CASSQVGTGGRYTF. This sequence joins TRBV3-1 (or the pseudogene TRBV3-2) and TRBJ1-2; 12 nucleotides match TRBD1. The CDR3 is 14 amino acids. The germline CDR1 and CDR2 sequences are LGHDT and YNNKEL (reference sequence). J was trimmed by 9 bases and V by 1 base; bases with no gene match: 3.